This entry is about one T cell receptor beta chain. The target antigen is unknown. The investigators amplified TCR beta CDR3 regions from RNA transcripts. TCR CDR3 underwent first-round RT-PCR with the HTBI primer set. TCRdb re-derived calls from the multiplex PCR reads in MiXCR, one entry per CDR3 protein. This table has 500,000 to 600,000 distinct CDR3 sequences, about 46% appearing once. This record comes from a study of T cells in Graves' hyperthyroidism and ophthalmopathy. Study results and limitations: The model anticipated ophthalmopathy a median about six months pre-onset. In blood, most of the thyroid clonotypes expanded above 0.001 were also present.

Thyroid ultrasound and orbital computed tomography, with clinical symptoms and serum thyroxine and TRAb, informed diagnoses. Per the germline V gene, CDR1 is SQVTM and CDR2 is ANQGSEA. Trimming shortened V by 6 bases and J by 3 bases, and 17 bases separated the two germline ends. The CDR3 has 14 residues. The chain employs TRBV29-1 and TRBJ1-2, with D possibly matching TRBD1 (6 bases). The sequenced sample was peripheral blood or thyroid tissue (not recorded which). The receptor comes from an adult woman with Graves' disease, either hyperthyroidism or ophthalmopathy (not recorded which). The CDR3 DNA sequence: TGCAGCGTCGACCCCGACAGGCTAGACTATGGCTACACCTTC. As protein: CSVDPDRLDYGYTF.